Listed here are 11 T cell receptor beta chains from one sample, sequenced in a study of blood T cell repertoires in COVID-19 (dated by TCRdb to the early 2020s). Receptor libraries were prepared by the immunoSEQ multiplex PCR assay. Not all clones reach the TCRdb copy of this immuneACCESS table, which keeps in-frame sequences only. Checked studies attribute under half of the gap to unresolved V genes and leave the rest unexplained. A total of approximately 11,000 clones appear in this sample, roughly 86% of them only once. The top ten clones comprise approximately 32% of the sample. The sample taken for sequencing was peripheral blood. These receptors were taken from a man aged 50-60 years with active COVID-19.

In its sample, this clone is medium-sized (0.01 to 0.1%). CDR3 nucleotides: TGTGCCAGCAGCGTACATAGCGGGAGGGGGGAGACCCAGTACTTC. Its protein is CASSVHSGRGETQYF. The chain has TRBV9 and TRBJ2-5; 11 positions agree with TRBD2. The CDR3 sequence is 15 residues long. Looked up from germline, CDR1 is SGDLS and CDR2 is YYNGEE. V was pared by 1 base and J by 5 bases, with 4 bases of the junction left unmatched. Full variable domain (missing parts from reference TRBV9 and TRBJ2-5): DSGVTQTPKHLITATGQRVTLRCSPRSGDLSVYWYQQSLDQGLQFLIQYYNGEERAKGNILERFSAQQFPDLHSELNLSSLELGDSALYFCASSVHSGRGETQYFGPGTRLLVL.

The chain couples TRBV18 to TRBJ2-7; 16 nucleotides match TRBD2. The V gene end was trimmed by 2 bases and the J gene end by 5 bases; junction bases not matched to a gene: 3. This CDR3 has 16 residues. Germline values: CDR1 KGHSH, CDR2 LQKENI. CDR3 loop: CASSPGTSGRAHEQYF. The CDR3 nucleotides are TGTGCCAGCTCACCAGGGACTAGCGGGAGGGCCCACGAGCAGTACTTC.

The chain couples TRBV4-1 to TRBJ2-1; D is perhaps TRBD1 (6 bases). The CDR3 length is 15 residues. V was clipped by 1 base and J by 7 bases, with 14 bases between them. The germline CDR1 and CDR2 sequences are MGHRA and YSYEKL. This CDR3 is CASSQVGQKKNEQFF. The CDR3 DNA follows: TGCGCCAGCAGCCAAGTAGGACAGAAGAAAAATGAGCAGTTCTTC.

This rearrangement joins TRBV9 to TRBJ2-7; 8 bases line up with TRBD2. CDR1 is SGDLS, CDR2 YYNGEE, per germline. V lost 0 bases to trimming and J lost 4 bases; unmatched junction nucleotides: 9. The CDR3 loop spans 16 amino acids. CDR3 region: CASSVGRSGGSYEQYF. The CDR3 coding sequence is TGTGCCAGCAGCGTAGGAAGAAGCGGGGGCTCGTACGAGCAGTACTTC.

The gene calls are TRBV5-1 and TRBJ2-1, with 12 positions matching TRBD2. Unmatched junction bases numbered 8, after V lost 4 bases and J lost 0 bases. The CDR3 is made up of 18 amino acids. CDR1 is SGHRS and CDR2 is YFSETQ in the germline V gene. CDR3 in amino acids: CASSRGTSGGSSYNEQFF. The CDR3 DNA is TGCGCCAGCAGCAGGGGTACTAGCGGGGGGAGCTCCTACAATGAGCAGTTCTTC.

As DNA, the CDR3 is TGTGCCAGCAGCCAAGCGTTAGAAGAGACCCAGTACTTC. Translation: CASSQALEETQYF. The rearrangement links TRBV3-1 (or the pseudogene TRBV3-2) to TRBJ2-5; no clear D. Trimming pared 1 base from V and 3 bases from J, leaving 6 bases between. CDR1 is LGHDT, CDR2 YNNKEL, per germline (reference sequence). The CDR3 spans 13 residues.

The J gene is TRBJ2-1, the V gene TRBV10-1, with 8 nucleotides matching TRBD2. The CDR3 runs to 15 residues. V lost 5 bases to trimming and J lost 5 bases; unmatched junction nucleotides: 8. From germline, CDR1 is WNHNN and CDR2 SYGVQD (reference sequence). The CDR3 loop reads CASSPAGEGDNEQFF. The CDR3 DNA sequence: TGCGCCAGCAGTCCAGCGGGAGAGGGGGACAATGAGCAGTTCTTC.

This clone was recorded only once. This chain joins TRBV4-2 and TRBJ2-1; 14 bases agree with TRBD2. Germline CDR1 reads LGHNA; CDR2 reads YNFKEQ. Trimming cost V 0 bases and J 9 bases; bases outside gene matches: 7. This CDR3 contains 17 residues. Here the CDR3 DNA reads TGTGCCAGCAGCCAAGAGCTGGGACTAGCGGGAGTATTTGAGCAGTTCTTC. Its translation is CASSQELGLAGVFEQFF.

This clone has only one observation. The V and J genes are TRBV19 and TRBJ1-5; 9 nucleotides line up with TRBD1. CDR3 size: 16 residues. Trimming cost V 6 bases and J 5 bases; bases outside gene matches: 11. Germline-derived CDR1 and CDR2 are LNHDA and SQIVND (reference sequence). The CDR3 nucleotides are TGTGCCAGTAGGCCACACCTCGGGGACAGGGATCAGCCCCAGCATTTT. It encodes CASRPHLGDRDQPQHF.

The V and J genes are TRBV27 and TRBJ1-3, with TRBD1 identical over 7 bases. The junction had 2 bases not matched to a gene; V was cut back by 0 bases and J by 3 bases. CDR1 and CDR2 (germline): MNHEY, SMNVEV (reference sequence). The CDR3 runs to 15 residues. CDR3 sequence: CASSLSTGFGNTIYF. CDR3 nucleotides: TGTGCCAGCAGTTTATCGACAGGGTTTGGAAACACCATATATTTT.

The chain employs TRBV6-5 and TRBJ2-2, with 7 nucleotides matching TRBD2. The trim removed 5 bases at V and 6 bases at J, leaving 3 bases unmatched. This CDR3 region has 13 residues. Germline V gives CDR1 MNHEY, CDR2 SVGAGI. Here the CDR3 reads CASSPGLAGELFF. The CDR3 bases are TGTGCCAGCAGTCCCGGACTAGCCGGGGAGCTGTTTTTT.